A single sample gave rise to the 7 T cell receptor beta chains below, sequenced in a study of blood T cells in healthy people across ages. PCR was performed a second time for roughly 7 to 11 cycles using a sample-barcoded 5' primer and a J-beta primer mix. TCRdb re-derived calls from the 5' RACE reads in MiXCR, one entry per CDR3 protein. The data show 790,000 or so distinct CDR3 sequences, about half seen once. The sample taken for sequencing was blood. The receptors originated from an elderly man in good health.

This chain links TRBV4-3 with TRBJ2-5; D not resolved. V lost 1 base, J lost 11 bases, and 14 bases lay in between. The CDR3 is 13 residues long. Germline V gene lookup returns CDR1 LGHNA and CDR2 YSLEER. CDR3 nucleotide sequence: TGCGCCAGCAGCCAAGGCATCAACAATGAGCAGTACTTC. Translating gives CASSQGINNEQYF.

This clonotype was counted a few times. The J gene is TRBJ2-1, the V gene TRBV12-3 or TRBV12-4, with 7 nucleotides matching TRBD2. The CDR3 has 15 residues. Trimming removed 6 bases from V and 3 bases from J; junction bases left unmatched: 8. The CDR3 protein is CASRPSSGGYNEQFF. For the CDR3, the DNA is TGTGCCAGCAGGCCTTCTAGCGGAGGCTACAATGAGCAGTTCTTC.

The sample holds a few counts of this clonotype. The chain uses TRBV5-1 and TRBJ2-6; the match to TRBD1 covers 11 bases. The CDR3 consists of 17 residues. V lost 3 bases to trimming and J lost 0 bases; unmatched junction nucleotides: 2. CDR1 is SGHRS and CDR2 is YFSETQ in the germline V gene. In DNA, the CDR3 is TGCGCCAGCAGCTCAGGACAGGGGGCCTCTGGGGCCAACGTCCTGACTTTC. This gives the protein CASSSGQGASGANVLTF.

The chain couples TRBV10-3 to TRBJ2-3; D remains ambiguous. The CDR3 is 13 amino acids. The V gene lost 3 bases and the J gene lost 3 bases, with 7 bases spanning the gap. Germline CDR1 is ENHRY and CDR2 is SYGVKD. CDR3 sequence reads: CAISDSPTDTQYF. CDR3 nucleotides: TGTGCCATCAGTGATAGTCCGACAGATACGCAGTATTTT.

The chain recombines TRBV7-2 with TRBJ2-3; the D is unclear. The CDR3 contains 14 residues. Looked up from germline, CDR1 is SGHTA and CDR2 is FQGNSA. Trimming took off 1 base at V and 2 bases at J, with 7 bases between the two ends. CDR3 loop: CASSLDSNTDTQYF. The CDR3 DNA reads as TGTGCCAGCAGCTTAGATTCCAACACAGATACGCAGTATTTT.

The V gene is TRBV5-1, the J gene TRBJ2-1, with 9 positions matching TRBD2. The CDR3 covers 15 residues. Germline CDR1 and CDR2: SGHRS and YFSETQ. Trimming cost V 0 bases and J 8 bases; bases outside gene matches: 6. CDR3 residues: CASSLVVAGVYEQFF. The DNA of the CDR3 is TGCGCCAGCAGCTTGGTGGTAGCGGGGGTCTATGAGCAGTTCTTC.

This clonotype occurred a few times. The chain recombines TRBV5-1 with TRBJ2-3; TRBD2 matches 7 bases. Germline CDR1 and CDR2: SGHRS and YFSETQ. V was clipped by 3 bases and J by 0 bases; unmatched bases: 4. The CDR3 totals 15 residues. In DNA form, the CDR3 reads TGCGCCAGCAGCTCACTAGCGAAAAGCACAGATACGCAGTATTTT. Its protein product is CASSSLAKSTDTQYF.